The sample holds many counts of the clone carrying this TCR beta chain. Investigators took RNA and DNA out together from roughly 18-30 mg of unsorted bulk tissue. Treatment of the patients' primary liver carcinoma consisted of surgical resection. This sample was included in a study of tumor-infiltrating lymphocytes in primary liver carcinoma. Germline CDR1 MNHNY, CDR2 SVGAGI (reference sequence). The CDR3 is 14 amino acids. V was pared by 7 bases and J by 4 bases, with 16 bases between. Starting material of roughly 550 ng total RNA yielded TCR beta cDNA via a constant-region primer. Employing slightly modified ARM-PCR, three nested multiplex PCR rounds were run, and these gave rise to the TCR beta libraries. It was with TRBV1-TRBV30 forward primers and a C-beta reverse primer that the first two PCR rounds were run, at roughly 11 cycles each. TCRdb processed the multiplex PCR reads anew with MiXCR; each CDR3 protein has one entry. The data contain around 120,000 distinct CDR3 sequences, 65% to 75% of them singletons.

The receptor's source is a woman aged 60 to 75 with primary liver carcinoma and hepatitis B virus infection. The rearrangement joins TRBV6-6 to TRBJ2-5; TRBD1 might be the D (5 bases). Sequences were obtained from tumor-adjacent normal liver tissue. This chain's CDR3 is CASKKGAVRETQYF. Here the CDR3 DNA reads TGTGCCAGCAAAAAAGGGGCGGTTCGAGAGACCCAGTACTTC.